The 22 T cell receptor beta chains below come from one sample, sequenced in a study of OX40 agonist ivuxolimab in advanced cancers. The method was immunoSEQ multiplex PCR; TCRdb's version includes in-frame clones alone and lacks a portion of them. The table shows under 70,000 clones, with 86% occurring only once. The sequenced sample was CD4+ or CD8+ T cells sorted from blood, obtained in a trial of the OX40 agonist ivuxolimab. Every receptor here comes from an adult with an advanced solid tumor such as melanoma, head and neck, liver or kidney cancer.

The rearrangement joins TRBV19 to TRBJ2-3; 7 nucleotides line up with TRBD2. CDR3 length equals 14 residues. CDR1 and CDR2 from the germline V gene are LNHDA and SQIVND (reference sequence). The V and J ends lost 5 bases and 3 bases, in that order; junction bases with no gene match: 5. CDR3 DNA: TGTGCCAGTAGTGGCGGGGGAGGGACAGATACGCAGTATTTT. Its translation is CASSGGGGTDTQYF.

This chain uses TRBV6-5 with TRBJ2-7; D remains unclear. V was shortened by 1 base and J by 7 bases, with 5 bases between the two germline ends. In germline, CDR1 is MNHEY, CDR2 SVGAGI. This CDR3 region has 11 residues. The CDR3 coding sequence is TGTGCCAGCAGTTACTACGGGGAGCAGTACTTC. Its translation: CASSYYGEQYF.

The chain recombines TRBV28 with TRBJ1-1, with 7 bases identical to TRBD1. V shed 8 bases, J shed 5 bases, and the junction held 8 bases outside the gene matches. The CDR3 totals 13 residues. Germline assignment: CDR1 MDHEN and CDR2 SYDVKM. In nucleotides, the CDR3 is TGTGCCAGCGCGAAGGGGGCGAGGACTGAAGCTTTCTTT. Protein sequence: CASAKGARTEAFF.

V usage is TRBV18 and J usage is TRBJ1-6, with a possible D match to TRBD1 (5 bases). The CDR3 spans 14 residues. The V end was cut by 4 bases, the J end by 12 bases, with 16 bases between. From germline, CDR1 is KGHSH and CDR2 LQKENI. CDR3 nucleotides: TGTGCCAGCTCACAGGACACGCAAGGAGGACCCCTCCACTTT. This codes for CASSQDTQGGPLHF.

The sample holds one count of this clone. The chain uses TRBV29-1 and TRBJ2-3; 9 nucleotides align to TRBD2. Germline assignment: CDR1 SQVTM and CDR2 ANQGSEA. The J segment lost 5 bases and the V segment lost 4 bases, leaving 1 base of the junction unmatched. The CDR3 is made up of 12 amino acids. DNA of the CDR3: TGCAGCGTTGGCGGGGGGGTAGATACGCAGTATTTT. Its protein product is CSVGGGVDTQYF.

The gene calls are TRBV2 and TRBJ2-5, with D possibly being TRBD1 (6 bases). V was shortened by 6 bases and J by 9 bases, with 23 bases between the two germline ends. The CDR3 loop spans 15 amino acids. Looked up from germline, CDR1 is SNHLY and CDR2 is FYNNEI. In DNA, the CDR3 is TGTGCCAGCAGGGGCCCGGGACAACGGGTTGGGGCCCAGTACTTC. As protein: CASRGPGQRVGAQYF.

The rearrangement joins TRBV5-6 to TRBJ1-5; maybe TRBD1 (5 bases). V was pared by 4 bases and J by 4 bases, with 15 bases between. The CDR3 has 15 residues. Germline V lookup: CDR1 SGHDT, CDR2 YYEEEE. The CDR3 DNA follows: TGTGCCAGCAGCAAGGACACCGGGGGTAATCAGCCCCAGCATTTT. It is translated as CASSKDTGGNQPQHF.

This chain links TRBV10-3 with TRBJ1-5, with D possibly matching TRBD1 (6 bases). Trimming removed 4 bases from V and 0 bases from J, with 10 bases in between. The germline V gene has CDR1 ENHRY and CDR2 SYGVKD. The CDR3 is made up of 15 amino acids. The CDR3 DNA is TGTGCCATCAGTGGGGGGGGCTATAGCAATCAGCCCCAGCATTTT. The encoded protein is CAISGGGYSNQPQHF.

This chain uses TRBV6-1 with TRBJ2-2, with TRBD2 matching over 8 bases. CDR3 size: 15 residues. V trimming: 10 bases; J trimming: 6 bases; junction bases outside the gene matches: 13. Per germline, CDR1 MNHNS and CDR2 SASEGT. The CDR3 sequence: CATHRTSQAPGELFF. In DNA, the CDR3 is TGTGCCACCCATCGGACTAGCCAGGCTCCCGGGGAGCTGTTTTTT.

CDR3 bases: TGTGCCAGCAGCTTCGGACTGTCCTCTGGAAACACCATATATTTT. Amino acids: CASSFGLSSGNTIYF. The chain combines TRBV7-8 with TRBJ1-3; D remains unclear. There are 15 residues in the CDR3. Germline-derived CDR1 and CDR2 are SGHVS and FQNEAQ. V lost 3 bases and J 0 bases, leaving 9 bases between the germline ends.

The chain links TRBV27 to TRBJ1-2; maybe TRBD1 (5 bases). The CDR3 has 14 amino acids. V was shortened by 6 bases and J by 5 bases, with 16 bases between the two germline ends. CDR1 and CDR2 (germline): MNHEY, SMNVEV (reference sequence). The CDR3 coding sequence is TGTGCCAGCAGCAGGTATCAGGGTTCATATGGCTACACCTTC. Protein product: CASSRYQGSYGYTF.

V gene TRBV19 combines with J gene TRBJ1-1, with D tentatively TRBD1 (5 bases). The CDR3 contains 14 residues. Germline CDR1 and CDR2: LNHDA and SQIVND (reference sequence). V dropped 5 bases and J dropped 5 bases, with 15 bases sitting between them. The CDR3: CASSSATVGTEAFF. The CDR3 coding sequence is TGTGCCAGTAGTTCTGCGACAGTAGGAACTGAAGCTTTCTTT.

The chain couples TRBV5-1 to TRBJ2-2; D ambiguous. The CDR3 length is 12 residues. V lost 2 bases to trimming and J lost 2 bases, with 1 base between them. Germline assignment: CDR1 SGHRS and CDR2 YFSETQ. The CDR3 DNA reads TGCGCCAGCAGCTTAAACACCGGGGAGCTGTTTTTT. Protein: CASSLNTGELFF.

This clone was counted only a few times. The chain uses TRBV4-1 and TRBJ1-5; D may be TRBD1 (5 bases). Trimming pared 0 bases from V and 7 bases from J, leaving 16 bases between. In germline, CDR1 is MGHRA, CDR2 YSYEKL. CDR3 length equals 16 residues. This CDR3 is CASSQDPGPLEQPQHF. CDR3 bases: TGCGCCAGCAGCCAAGACCCGGGGCCCCTAGAGCAGCCCCAGCATTTT.

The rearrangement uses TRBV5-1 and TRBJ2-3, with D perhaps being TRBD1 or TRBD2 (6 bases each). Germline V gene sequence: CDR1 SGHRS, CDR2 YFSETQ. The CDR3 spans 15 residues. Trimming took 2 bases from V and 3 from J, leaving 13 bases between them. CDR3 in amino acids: CASSFGGGGTDTQYF. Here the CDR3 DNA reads TGCGCCAGCAGCTTCGGGGGCGGAGGTACAGATACGCAGTATTTT.

This chain's CDR3 is CASSFGTGGYTIYF. The CDR3 region has the DNA TGTGCCAGCAGCTTCGGGACAGGGGGATACACCATATATTTT. This sequence joins TRBV7-9 and TRBJ1-3; 11 nucleotides align to TRBD1. The CDR3 extends over 14 amino acids. Looked up from germline, CDR1 is SEHNR and CDR2 is FQNEAQ (reference sequence). V was clipped by 3 bases and J by 8 bases; unmatched bases: 3.

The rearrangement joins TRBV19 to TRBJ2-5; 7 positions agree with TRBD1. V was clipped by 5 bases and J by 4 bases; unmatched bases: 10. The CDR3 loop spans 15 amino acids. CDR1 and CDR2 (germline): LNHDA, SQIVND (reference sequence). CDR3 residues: CASSVRQGGGETQYF. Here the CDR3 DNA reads TGTGCCAGTAGTGTTCGACAGGGCGGAGGAGAGACCCAGTACTTC.

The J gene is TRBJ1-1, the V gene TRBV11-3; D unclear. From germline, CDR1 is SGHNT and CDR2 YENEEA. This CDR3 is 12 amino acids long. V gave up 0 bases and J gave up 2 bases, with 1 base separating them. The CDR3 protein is CASSLDNTEAFF. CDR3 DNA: TGTGCCAGCAGCTTAGACAACACTGAAGCTTTCTTT.

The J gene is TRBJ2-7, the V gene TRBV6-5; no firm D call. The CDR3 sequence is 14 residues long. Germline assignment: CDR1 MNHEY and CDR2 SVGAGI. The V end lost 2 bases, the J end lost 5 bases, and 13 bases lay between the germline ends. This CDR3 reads CASSYSLGPNEQYF. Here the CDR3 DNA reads TGTGCCAGCAGTTACAGTCTCGGTCCCAACGAGCAGTACTTC.

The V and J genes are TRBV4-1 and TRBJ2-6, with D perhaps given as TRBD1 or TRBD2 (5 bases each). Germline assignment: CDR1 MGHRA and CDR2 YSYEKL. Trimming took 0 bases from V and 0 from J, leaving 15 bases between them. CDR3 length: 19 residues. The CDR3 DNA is TGCGCCAGCAGCCAAGAAGGGGCGCGGGTTTCCTCTGGGGCCAACGTCCTGACTTTC. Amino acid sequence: CASSQEGARVSSGANVLTF.

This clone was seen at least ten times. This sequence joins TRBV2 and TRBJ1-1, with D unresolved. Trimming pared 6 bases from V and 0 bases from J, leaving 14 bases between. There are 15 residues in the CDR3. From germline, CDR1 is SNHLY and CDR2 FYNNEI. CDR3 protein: CASRRTAAMNTEAFF. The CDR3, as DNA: TGTGCCAGCAGGCGGACCGCTGCTATGAACACTGAAGCTTTCTTT.

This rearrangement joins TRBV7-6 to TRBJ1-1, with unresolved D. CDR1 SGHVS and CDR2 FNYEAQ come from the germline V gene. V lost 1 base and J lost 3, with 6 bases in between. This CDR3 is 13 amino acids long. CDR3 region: CASSLDGYTEAFF. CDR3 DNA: TGTGCCAGCAGCTTAGATGGGTACACTGAAGCTTTCTTT.